Described below is a single T cell receptor beta chain sequence and its context. Its antigen is still unknown. These data belong to a study of cytomegalovirus exposure and HLA in healthy donors. Study-wide results and caveats: High specificity and sensitivity for cytomegalovirus status were reported for the classifier.

TCRdb's copy holds only in-frame clones and misses some; the assay was immunoSEQ multiplex PCR. The table lists over 200,000 clones, about 86% of them singletons. The V end was cut by 7 bases, the J end by 0 bases, with 13 bases between. CDR1 and CDR2 from the germline V gene are SNHLY and FYNNEI. The CDR3 length is 14 residues. The rearrangement joins TRBV2 to TRBJ2-7; possible D gene TRBD1, 6 bases. The sequencing sample was made of PBMCs. The receptor comes from a woman aged 18-29 years in good health and CMV-seronegative. As DNA, the CDR3 is TGTGCCAGCACCAACAGGGATTACTCCTACGAGCAGTACTTC. Translating it yields CASTNRDYSYEQYF.